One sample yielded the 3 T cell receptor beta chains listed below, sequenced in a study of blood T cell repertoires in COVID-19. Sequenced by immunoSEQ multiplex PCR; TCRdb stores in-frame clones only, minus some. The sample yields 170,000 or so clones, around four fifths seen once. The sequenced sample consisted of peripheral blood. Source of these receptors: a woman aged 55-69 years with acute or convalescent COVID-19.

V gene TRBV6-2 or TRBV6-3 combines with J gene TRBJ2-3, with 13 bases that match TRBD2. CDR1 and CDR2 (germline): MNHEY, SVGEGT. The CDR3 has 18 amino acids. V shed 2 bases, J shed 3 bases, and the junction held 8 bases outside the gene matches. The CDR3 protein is CASSYTMGLAGPTDTQYF. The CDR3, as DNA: TGTGCCAGCAGTTACACCATGGGACTAGCGGGGCCAACAGATACGCAGTATTTT.

The CDR3 nucleotides read TGTGCCAGCGCCGAGGGACAGGGTATGGGAAACTATGGCTACACCTTC. It encodes CASAEGQGMGNYGYTF. The chain recombines TRBV2 with TRBJ1-2, with TRBD1 matching over 9 bases. The V gene's germline CDR1 is SNHLY and CDR2 FYNNEI. Trimming cost V 8 bases and J 2 bases; bases outside gene matches: 12. This CDR3 is built from 16 residues.

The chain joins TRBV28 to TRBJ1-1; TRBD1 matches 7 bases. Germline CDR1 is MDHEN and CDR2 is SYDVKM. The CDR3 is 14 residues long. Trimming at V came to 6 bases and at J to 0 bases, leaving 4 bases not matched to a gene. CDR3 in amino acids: CASRRDRVNTEAFF. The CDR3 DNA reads TGTGCCAGCAGACGGGACAGAGTGAACACTGAAGCTTTCTTT. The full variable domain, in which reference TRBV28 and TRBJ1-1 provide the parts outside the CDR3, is DVKVTQSSRYLVKRTGEKVFLECVQDMDHENMFWYRQDPGLGLRLIYFSYDVKMKEKGDIPEGYSVSREKKERFSLILESASTNQTSMYLCASRRDRVNTEAFFGQGTRLTVV.